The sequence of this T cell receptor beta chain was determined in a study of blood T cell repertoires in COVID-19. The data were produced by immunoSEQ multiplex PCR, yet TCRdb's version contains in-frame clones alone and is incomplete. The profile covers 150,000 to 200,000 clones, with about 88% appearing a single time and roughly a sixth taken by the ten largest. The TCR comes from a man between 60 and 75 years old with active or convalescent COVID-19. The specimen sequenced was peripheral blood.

CDR3 nucleotide sequence: TGTGCCAGCAGCTCCTATCGCGGGACAGGGAACACCGGGGAGCTGTTTTTT. It translates to CASSSYRGTGNTGELFF. The chain couples TRBV7-6 to TRBJ2-2, with 8 bases lining up with TRBD1. The V gene end was trimmed by 4 bases and the J gene end by 1 base; junction bases not matched to a gene: 8. There are 17 residues in the CDR3. Germline CDR1 is SGHVS and CDR2 is FNYEAQ.